This entry lists 23 T cell receptor beta chains sequenced from one sample in a study of T cells after yellow fever vaccination. One entry per CDR3 protein results from TCRdb running MiXCR on the 5' RACE reads. The data show hundreds of thousands of distinct CDR3 sequences, about 6.2% seen once. Here the sequenced sample was PBMCs, taken 5 days after the yellow fever booster vaccination. The origin of the receptors is a man younger than 45 who received the YFV17D yellow fever vaccine.

This clonotype was recorded many times. The gene calls are TRBV10-3 and TRBJ2-3, with D unresolved. Trimming cost V 8 bases and J 0 bases, with 9 bases left between them. In germline, CDR1 is ENHRY, CDR2 SYGVKD. This CDR3 has 13 amino acids. CDR3 nucleotides: TGTGCCATCGAGGCGGAAAGCACAGATACGCAGTATTTT. Residues: CAIEAESTDTQYF.

J is TRBJ2-5 and V is TRBV6-1; 14 positions match TRBD2. CDR3 length equals 17 residues. From germline, CDR1 is MNHNS and CDR2 SASEGT. V lost 6 bases and J lost 5; bases outside the gene matches: 11. CDR3 nucleotide sequence: TGTGCCAGCAGGGATCCTCCGGGACTAGCGGGAGTCGAGACCCAGTACTTC. It specifies CASRDPPGLAGVETQYF.

This chain uses TRBV18 with TRBJ2-7, with 10 bases fitting TRBD1. This CDR3 is built from 17 residues. Trimming cost V 2 bases and J 7 bases; bases outside gene matches: 14. Germline V gene lookup returns CDR1 KGHSH and CDR2 LQKENI. The CDR3 sequence is CASSPLDPGQGWEEQYF. In DNA form, the CDR3 reads TGTGCCAGCTCACCATTGGATCCGGGACAGGGGTGGGAAGAGCAGTACTTC.

This clonotype occurred many times. This chain joins TRBV5-1 and TRBJ2-1; tentative D call: TRBD2 (7 bases). The CDR3 runs to 15 residues. V was clipped by 0 bases and J by 7 bases, with 14 bases between them. The V gene's germline CDR1 is SGHRS and CDR2 YFSETQ. CDR3 nucleotides: TGCGCCAGCAGCTTGGGGGGGGGCGAAGGAAATGAGCAGTTCTTC. Its translation: CASSLGGGEGNEQFF.

This chain uses TRBV5-6 with TRBJ1-6; tentative D call: TRBD1 (5 bases). The V gene's germline CDR1 is SGHDT and CDR2 YYEEEE. V lost 6 bases to trimming and J lost 9 bases, with 19 bases between them. This CDR3 spans 15 amino acids. The CDR3 reads CASIHRPFSGSPLHF. CDR3 in DNA: TGTGCCAGCATACACAGGCCCTTTAGCGGTTCACCCCTCCACTTT.

This clonotype was observed a single time. At one boundary the junction diverges from the germline segment, which might be a read error. This chain uses TRBV20-1 with TRBJ2-3, with D possibly called TRBD1 or TRBD2 (7 bases each). This CDR3 is built from 15 residues. Germline V gene sequence: CDR1 DFQATT, CDR2 SNEGSKA (reference sequence). The CDR3 bases are TGCTGTGCCCCACAGGGGCAACTAGCGAGTCGGATGCAGTATTTT. It yields the protein CCAPQGQLASRMQYF.

This clonotype was observed at least ten times. This rearrangement joins TRBV20-1 to TRBJ1-1; D is ambiguous. CDR1 and CDR2 from the germline V gene are DFQATT and SNEGSKA (reference sequence). V gave up 3 bases and J gave up 1 base, with 12 bases separating them. The CDR3 sequence is 14 residues long. DNA for the CDR3: TGCAGTGCTAGCTCCGGAGGGTGGAACACTGAAGCTTTCTTT. Its translation: CSASSGGWNTEAFF.

The chain links TRBV9 to TRBJ1-2; D call uncertain. V lost 0 bases, J lost 4 bases, and 13 bases lay in between. CDR3 size: 15 residues. Germline V gene lookup returns CDR1 SGDLS and CDR2 YYNGEE. CDR3 in amino acids: CASSVDSGRTYGYTF. In DNA, the CDR3 is TGTGCCAGCAGCGTAGATAGTGGCAGGACCTATGGCTACACCTTC.

This clonotype was counted only a few times. V usage is TRBV20-1 and J usage is TRBJ2-7, with no clear D. CDR1 is DFQATT, CDR2 SNEGSKA, per germline (reference sequence). CDR3 size: 14 residues. V dropped 2 bases and J dropped 0 bases, with 11 bases sitting between them. The CDR3 spells CSARYTDYSYEQYF. CDR3 bases: TGCAGTGCTAGATATACAGATTACTCCTACGAGCAGTACTTC.

This clonotype turned up a few times. V and J are TRBV11-2 and TRBJ2-1; D is ambiguous. This CDR3 has 18 amino acids. Germline CDR1 reads SGHAT; CDR2 reads FQNNGV. The germline V and J ends were trimmed by 5 bases and 5 bases, with 25 bases remaining between them. CDR3 coding DNA: TGTGCCAGCAGCCACACACCGACCCGCCCCTGGAAGGACAATGAGCAGTTCTTC. Protein product: CASSHTPTRPWKDNEQFF.

This clonotype was picked up a small number of times. The chain recombines TRBV11-2 with TRBJ2-1; TRBD2 matches 11 bases. Germline V gene lookup returns CDR1 SGHAT and CDR2 FQNNGV. V lost 6 bases to trimming and J lost 4 bases; unmatched junction nucleotides: 14. The CDR3 is made up of 18 amino acids. CDR3 coding DNA: TGTGCCAGCAGACCTCCTTCTAGCGGGAGGTGGGAGTACAATGAGCAGTTCTTC. This sequence encodes CASRPPSSGRWEYNEQFF.

A few counts support this clonotype. The chain uses TRBV29-1 and TRBJ2-1; D tentatively fits TRBD1 or TRBD2 (5 bases each). CDR3 length: 14 residues. Trimming left V 7 bases short and J 1 base short, with 14 bases between. Germline V gives CDR1 SQVTM, CDR2 ANQGSEA. The CDR3 loop is CSARGRQSYNEQFF. CDR3 sequence (DNA): TGCAGCGCCCGGGGACGGCAATCCTACAATGAGCAGTTCTTC.

This clonotype has just a few counts. The V call is TRBV20-1, the J call TRBJ1-5; weak D call: TRBD1 (5 bases). The CDR3 has 18 residues. Germline assignment: CDR1 DFQATT and CDR2 SNEGSKA (reference sequence). Between the trimmed V and J ends, which lost 2 bases and 0 bases, there was a span of 20 bases. The CDR3 nucleotides read TGCAGTGCTAGACAGGGTGGAAGAGGGGCTTATAGCAATCAGCCCCAGCATTTT. Encoded protein: CSARQGGRGAYSNQPQHF.

This clonotype has a count of ten or more. The chain links TRBV5-1 to TRBJ1-1; no clear D gene. V gave up 0 bases and J gave up 14 bases, with 26 bases separating them. CDR3 length equals 16 residues. CDR1 SGHRS and CDR2 YFSETQ come from the germline V gene. CDR3: CASSLEALVGGEWAFF. The DNA of the CDR3 is TGCGCCAGCAGCTTGGAGGCTCTTGTGGGCGGCGAGTGGGCCTTCTTT.

This clonotype was recorded at least ten times. The chain has TRBV20-1 and TRBJ2-7; 8 bases are shared with TRBD1. J lost 3 bases, V lost 6 bases, and 10 bases had no gene match. The CDR3 covers 14 residues. Germline loops: CDR1 DFQATT, CDR2 SNEGSKA (reference sequence). The CDR3 sequence is CSAIGQGSRYEQYF. The CDR3 region has the DNA TGCAGTGCGATCGGACAGGGTTCACGCTACGAGCAGTACTTC.

This clonotype has just a few counts. The rearrangement links TRBV9 to TRBJ2-1; 7 nucleotides line up with TRBD2. Germline CDR1 SGDLS, CDR2 YYNGEE. This CDR3 is 16 amino acids long. The ends lost 0 bases at V and 2 bases at J; junction bases unmatched: 5. CDR3 bases: TGTGCCAGCAGCGTAGGTCCGGGAGGAACCTACAATGAGCAGTTCTTC. Its protein product is CASSVGPGGTYNEQFF. Full variable domain (remainder filled in from reference TRBV9 and TRBJ2-1): DSGVTQTPKHLITATGQRVTLRCSPRSGDLSVYWYQQSLDQGLQFLIQYYNGEERAKGNILERFSAQQFPDLHSELNLSSLELGDSALYFCASSVGPGGTYNEQFFGPGTRLTVL.

This chain uses TRBV12-3 or TRBV12-4 with TRBJ2-7; 7 bases map to TRBD2. The trim removed 7 bases at V and 2 bases at J, leaving 5 bases unmatched. The CDR3 is made up of 13 amino acids. In DNA form, the CDR3 reads TGTGCCAGCACAACAGCGGGACCCTACGAGCAGTACTTC. This translates into CASTTAGPYEQYF.

In its sample, this clonotype was seen many times. J is TRBJ2-1 and V is TRBV20-1, with 9 bases lining up with TRBD2. Germline CDR1 reads DFQATT; CDR2 reads SNEGSKA (reference sequence). V was clipped by 1 base and J by 9 bases; unmatched bases: 7. This CDR3 is built from 14 residues. The CDR3 DNA reads TGCAGTGCTAGAGTCGCGGGAGGGCCGGGTGAGCAGTTCTTC. This gives the protein CSARVAGGPGEQFF.

In its sample, this clonotype was seen many times. This chain joins TRBV7-2 and TRBJ1-5; 7 bases map to TRBD1. Germline V lookup: CDR1 SGHTA, CDR2 FQGNSA. The V segment lost 0 bases and the J segment 7 bases; nucleotides outside the gene matches: 3. The CDR3 sequence is 14 residues long. The CDR3 coding sequence is TGTGCCAGCAGCTTAGCTACAGGGGACCAGCCCCAGCATTTT. Translating it yields CASSLATGDQPQHF.

The genes are TRBV24-1 and TRBJ2-1, with D perhaps TRBD1 (6 bases). The CDR3 has 13 residues. The ends were cut back, 4 bases at V and 8 bases at J, with 11 bases in the middle. CDR1 and CDR2 (germline): KGHDR, SFDVKD. The CDR3 here is CATSDLQGDEQFF. In nucleotides, the CDR3 is TGTGCCACCAGTGACCTACAGGGTGATGAGCAGTTCTTC.

This clonotype appeared many times. The chain has TRBV29-1 and TRBJ2-6; D gene uncertain. CDR1 is SQVTM, CDR2 ANQGSEA, per germline. The V and J ends lost 8 bases and 1 base respectively, with 15 bases between them. CDR3 size: 15 residues. Here the CDR3 DNA reads TGCAGCACCGTGGACGGGTCGTCTGGGGCCAACGTCCTGACTTTC. Its protein product is CSTVDGSSGANVLTF. Full variable domain (rest looked up from reference TRBV29-1 and TRBJ2-6): SAVISQKPSRDICQRGTSLTIQCQVDSQVTMMFWYRQQPGQSLTLIATANQGSEATYESGFVIDKFPISRPNLTFSTLTVSNMSPEDSSIYLCSTVDGSSGANVLTFGAGSRLTVL.

This clonotype was counted a few times. The chain couples TRBV20-1 to TRBJ2-2, with D uncertain. V lost 3 bases and J lost 5, with 7 bases in between. The CDR3 consists of 12 residues. The germline V gene encodes CDR1 DFQATT and CDR2 SNEGSKA (reference sequence). The CDR3 protein is CSASGSTGELFF. In DNA form, the CDR3 reads TGCAGTGCTAGCGGATCTACCGGGGAGCTGTTTTTT.

Ten or more counts support this clonotype. The chain carries TRBV12-3 or TRBV12-4 and TRBJ1-1; 7 nucleotides align to TRBD1. The V gene end was trimmed by 8 bases and the J gene end by 5 bases; junction bases not matched to a gene: 8. This CDR3 is built from 13 residues. CDR3 sequence reads: CASGRQGRTEAFF. CDR3 DNA: TGTGCCAGCGGAAGACAGGGACGGACTGAAGCTTTCTTT.